The sequence of this T cell receptor beta chain was determined in a study of blood T cell repertoires in COVID-19. On the study more broadly: The analysed material was cDNA or gDNA that came from T cells, B-cell-depleted T cells, or PBMCs.

The length of the CDR3 is 15 residues. Germline CDR1 is WSHSY and CDR2 is SAAADI. Unmatched junction bases numbered 3, after V lost 3 bases and J lost 1 base. As originally analysed: Nucleated cell number was recorded as an estimate derived from reference gene primer amplification. Measured with immunoSEQ multiplex PCR; TCRdb has only the in-frame clones, and not every one. Clone size and V and J calls were adopted from that table, with D and trimming inferred from the DNA. This sample has more than 70,000 clones, with about 90% found just once. The specimen sequenced was peripheral blood. This receptor was identified in a man aged 45-60 years with active COVID-19. This chain uses TRBV10-2 with TRBJ1-3; 7 bases align to TRBD1. CDR3 bases: TGCGCCAGCAGTGACTCAGGGGGATCTGGAAACACCATATATTTT. Encoded protein: CASSDSGGSGNTIYF.